This T cell receptor beta chain is from a study of T cell responses to AZD1222 COVID-19 vaccine. TCRdb's copy holds only in-frame clones and misses some; the assay was immunoSEQ multiplex PCR. The top ten hold 5.1% of the sample, which has 150,000 or so clones, 80% to 90% seen once. The TCR originated in an adult in good health. Sample: peripheral blood, taken on day 0 of AZD1222 vaccination.

The CDR3 reads CASSPVGGTSNTQYF. The CDR3 region has the DNA TGTGCCAGCAGCCCTGTAGGGGGGACTAGCAATACGCAGTATTTT. The V gene is TRBV4-2, the J gene TRBJ2-3, with 9 bases lining up with TRBD2. V trimming: 4 bases; J trimming: 7 bases; junction bases outside the gene matches: 9. There are 15 residues in the CDR3. The germline V gene encodes CDR1 LGHNA and CDR2 YNFKEQ.